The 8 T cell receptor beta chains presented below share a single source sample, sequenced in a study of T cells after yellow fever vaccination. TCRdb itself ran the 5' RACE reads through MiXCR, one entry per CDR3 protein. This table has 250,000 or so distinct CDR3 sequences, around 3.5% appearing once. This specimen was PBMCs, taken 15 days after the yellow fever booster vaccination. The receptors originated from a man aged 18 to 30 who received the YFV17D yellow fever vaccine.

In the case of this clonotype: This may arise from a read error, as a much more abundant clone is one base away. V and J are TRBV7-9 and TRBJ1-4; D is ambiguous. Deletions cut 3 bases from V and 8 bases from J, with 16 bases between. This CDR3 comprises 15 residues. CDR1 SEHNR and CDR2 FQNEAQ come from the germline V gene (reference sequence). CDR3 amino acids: CASSFSRSGEEKLFF. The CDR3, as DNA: TGTGCCAGCAGCTTCTCAAGGAGCGGGGAAGAAAAACTGTTTTTT.

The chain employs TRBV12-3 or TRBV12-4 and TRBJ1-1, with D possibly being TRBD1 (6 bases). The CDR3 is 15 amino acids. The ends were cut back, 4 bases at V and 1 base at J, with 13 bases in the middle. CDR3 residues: CASSYRVLGNTEAFF. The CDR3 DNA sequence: TGTGCCAGCAGTTACAGGGTTCTTGGGAACACTGAAGCTTTCTTT.

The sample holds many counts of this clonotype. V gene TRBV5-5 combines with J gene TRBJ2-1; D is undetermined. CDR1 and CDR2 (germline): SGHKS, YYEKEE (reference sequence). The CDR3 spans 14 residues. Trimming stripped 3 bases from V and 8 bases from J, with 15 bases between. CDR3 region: CASSWWSVRDEQFF. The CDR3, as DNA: TGTGCCAGCAGCTGGTGGTCTGTCCGGGATGAGCAGTTCTTC.

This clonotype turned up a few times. The chain's CDR3 is CASSHGTFDYGYTF. The CDR3, as DNA: TGTGCCAGCAGCCACGGAACCTTCGACTATGGCTACACCTTC. The chain employs TRBV5-5 and TRBJ1-2; D is ambiguous. Germline CDR1 reads SGHKS; CDR2 reads YYEKEE (reference sequence). This CDR3 region has 14 residues. The V end was cut by 4 bases, the J end by 3 bases, with 13 bases between.

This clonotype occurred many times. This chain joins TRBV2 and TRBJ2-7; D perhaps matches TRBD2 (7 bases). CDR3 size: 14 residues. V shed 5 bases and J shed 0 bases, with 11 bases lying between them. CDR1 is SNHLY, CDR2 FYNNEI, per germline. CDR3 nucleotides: TGTGCCAGCAGTCCCCGGGGGGCCTCCTACGAGCAGTACTTC. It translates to CASSPRGASYEQYF.

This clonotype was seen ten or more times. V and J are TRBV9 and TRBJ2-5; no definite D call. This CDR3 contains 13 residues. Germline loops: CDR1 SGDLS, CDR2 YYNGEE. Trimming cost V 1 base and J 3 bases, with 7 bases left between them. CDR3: CASSVMAEETQYF. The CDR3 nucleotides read TGTGCCAGCAGCGTAATGGCAGAAGAGACCCAGTACTTC. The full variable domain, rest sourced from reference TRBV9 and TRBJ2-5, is DSGVTQTPKHLITATGQRVTLRCSPRSGDLSVYWYQQSLDQGLQFLIQYYNGEERAKGNILERFSAQQFPDLHSELNLSSLELGDSALYFCASSVMAEETQYFGPGTRLLVL.

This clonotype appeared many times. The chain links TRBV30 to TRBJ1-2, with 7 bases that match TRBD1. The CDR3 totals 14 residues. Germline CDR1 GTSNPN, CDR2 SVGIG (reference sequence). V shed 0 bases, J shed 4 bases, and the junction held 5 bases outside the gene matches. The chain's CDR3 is CAWSVRGQIYGYTF. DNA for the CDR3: TGTGCCTGGAGTGTAAGGGGGCAGATCTATGGCTACACCTTC. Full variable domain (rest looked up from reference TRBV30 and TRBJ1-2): SQTIHQWPATLVQPVGSPLSLECTVEGTSNPNLYWYRQAAGRGLQLLFYSVGIGQISSEVPQNLSASRPQDRQFILSSKKLLLSDSGFYLCAWSVRGQIYGYTFGSGTRLTVV.

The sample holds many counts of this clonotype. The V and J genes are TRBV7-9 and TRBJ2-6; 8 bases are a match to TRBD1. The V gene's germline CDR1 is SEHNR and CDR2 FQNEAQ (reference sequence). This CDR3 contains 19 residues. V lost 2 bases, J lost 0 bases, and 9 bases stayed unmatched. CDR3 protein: CASSLPRGQEISGANVLTF. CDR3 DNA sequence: TGTGCCAGCAGCTTACCAAGGGGACAGGAGATCTCTGGGGCCAACGTCCTGACTTTC.